This T cell receptor beta chain was captured by sequencing in a study of T cells in Graves' hyperthyroidism and ophthalmopathy. Study context: The authors collected peripheral blood at initial diagnosis, before any treatment.

With a duration under 2 months, the hyperthyroidism was newly diagnosed in patients aged 18 to 65. Trimming took off 4 bases at V and 1 base at J, with 17 bases between the two ends. Germline V gene lookup returns CDR1 SGHRS and CDR2 YFSETQ. The CDR3 is 16 amino acids. This clonotype has at least ten counts. TCR beta CDR3 sequences were amplified from RNA transcripts. Initially, a first-round RT-PCR of the TCR CDR3 employed the HTBI primer set. TCRdb re-derived calls from the multiplex PCR reads in MiXCR, one entry per CDR3 protein. Of a few hundred thousand distinct CDR3 sequences listed, roughly 20% are singletons.

The TCR originated in a man aged 18-30 years with Graves' hyperthyroidism. V and J are TRBV5-1 and TRBJ1-1; possible D gene TRBD1, 6 bases. Source material: blood. CDR3 loop: CASSGGQGSQNTEAFF. Written as DNA, the CDR3 is TGCGCCAGCAGCGGGGGGCAGGGAAGCCAGAACACTGAAGCTTTCTTT.